This entry lists 21 T cell receptor beta chains sequenced from one sample in a study of control samples from healthy donors and cancer patients (dated by TCRdb to about 2020). The library was produced with the immunoSEQ multiplex PCR assay. This is the immuneACCESS table as TCRdb keeps it, with only in-frame sequences that have V and J called. A part of the clones is gone; compared with another copy, unresolved V genes explain less than half, and the rest is unexplained. The sample table holds about 120,000 clones, of which almost 95% were seen once. About 0.6% of the sample is held by the ten biggest clonotypes. The sample comprised PBMCs. The source is an elderly man with head and neck cancer.

The chain combines TRBV5-1 with TRBJ1-1; no definite D call. Per germline, CDR1 SGHRS and CDR2 YFSETQ. Trimming took off 4 bases at V and 1 base at J, with 11 bases between the two ends. The CDR3 covers 14 residues. CDR3: CASSPRIQNTEAFF. DNA of the CDR3: TGCGCCAGCAGCCCACGAATACAGAACACTGAAGCTTTCTTT.

The rearrangement links TRBV19 to TRBJ2-2; TRBD2 might be the D (6 bases). V lost 7 bases and J 3 bases, leaving 12 bases between the germline ends. The germline gives CDR1 LNHDA, CDR2 SQIVND (reference sequence). The CDR3 contains 14 residues. The CDR3 nucleotides are TGTGCCAGTACAGGAGGGCCGTACACCGGGGAGCTGTTTTTT. Its translation: CASTGGPYTGELFF.

The chain joins TRBV2 to TRBJ2-1, with D possibly being TRBD1 (5 bases). V lost 5 bases, J lost 4 bases, and 12 bases lay in between. CDR1 and CDR2 (germline): SNHLY, FYNNEI. The CDR3 loop spans 14 amino acids. Here the CDR3 reads CASSRVGPYNEQFF. The CDR3 DNA follows: TGTGCCAGCAGTAGGGTGGGGCCTTACAATGAGCAGTTCTTC.

The V and J genes are TRBV7-9 and TRBJ1-1; no reliable D call. Per germline, CDR1 SEHNR and CDR2 FQNEAQ (reference sequence). The length of the CDR3 is 15 residues. V dropped 2 bases and J dropped 6 bases, with 16 bases sitting between them. The CDR3 nucleotides read TGTGCCAGCAGCTTAAGCGGAGGGAGAGCGGCTGAAGCTTTCTTT. Its protein product is CASSLSGGRAAEAFF.

The rearrangement joins TRBV6-4 to TRBJ1-2; D gene unclear. CDR1 is MRHNA, CDR2 SNTAGT, per germline. With 3 bases removed from V and 8 bases from J, the gap between germline ends came to 13 bases. The CDR3 length is 13 residues. CDR3 region: CASSDSGTQGYTF. Here the CDR3 DNA reads TGTGCCAGCAGTGATAGTGGAACGCAAGGCTACACCTTC.

As regards this clone: The junction differs from germline at one of its ends, possibly a read error. The V gene is TRBV6-2 or TRBV6-3, the J gene TRBJ1-1; perhaps TRBD1 as D (6 bases). The CDR3 totals 15 residues. The germline CDR1 and CDR2 sequences are MNHEY and SVGEGT. CDR3 bases: TGTGCCAGCAGTAACTCACCGGGGGCGAGGGCTGAAGCTTTCTTT. Translating it yields CASSNSPGARAEAFF.

The genes are TRBV6-2 or TRBV6-3 and TRBJ2-3; TRBD1 matches at 8 bases. Germline V lookup: CDR1 MNHEY, CDR2 SVGEGT. The junction had 3 bases not matched to a gene; V was cut back by 4 bases and J by 0 bases. This CDR3 region has 15 residues. CDR3 DNA: TGTGCCAGCAGTTCCTGGACAGGGAGCACAGATACGCAGTATTTT. Its protein product is CASSSWTGSTDTQYF.

Regarding this clone: In the same sample, other DNA sequences code for this CDR3. The chain carries TRBV5-1 and TRBJ1-4; D remains ambiguous. The CDR3 is 13 residues long. Germline V gene data show CDR1 as SGHRS and CDR2 as YFSETQ. The V end was cut by 0 bases, the J end by 8 bases, with 8 bases between. The CDR3 sequence is CASSLVGREKLFF. The DNA of the CDR3 is TGCGCCAGCAGCTTGGTCGGACGGGAAAAACTGTTTTTT.

V and J are TRBV6-5 and TRBJ1-2; D gene unclear. Deletions cut 8 bases from V and 2 bases from J, with 9 bases between. This CDR3 contains 12 residues. Germline CDR1 reads MNHEY; CDR2 reads SVGAGI. The DNA for the CDR3 is TGTGCCAGCCTCCCTGGGAACTATGGCTACACCTTC. Protein sequence: CASLPGNYGYTF.

CDR3: CASENRGRETQYF. The CDR3 DNA is TGTGCCAGCGAAAACAGGGGGCGAGAGACCCAGTACTTC. The V and J genes are TRBV3-1 (or the pseudogene TRBV3-2) and TRBJ2-5; 9 nucleotides agree with TRBD1. J lost 4 bases, V lost 8 bases, and 5 bases had no gene match. The CDR3 covers 13 residues. Germline V CDR1 and CDR2: LGHDT, YNNKEL (reference sequence).

The rearrangement joins TRBV6-5 to TRBJ1-1; 7 nucleotides align to TRBD1. The CDR3 sequence is 13 residues long. Unmatched junction bases numbered 3, after V lost 7 bases and J lost 1 base. Germline CDR1 reads MNHEY; CDR2 reads SVGAGI. CDR3 nucleotides: TGTGCCAGCACGGGACAGCAGAACACTGAAGCTTTCTTT. Residues: CASTGQQNTEAFF.

V gene TRBV5-4 combines with J gene TRBJ2-3, with D possibly being TRBD1 or TRBD2 (5 bases each). Germline assignment: CDR1 SGHNT and CDR2 YYREEE (reference sequence). CDR3 length: 14 residues. The V gene lost 6 bases and the J gene lost 6 bases, with 17 bases spanning the gap. The CDR3 sequence: CASTGSGTRDTQYF. CDR3 DNA: TGTGCCAGCACAGGGTCGGGGACCCGGGATACGCAGTATTTT.

This chain links TRBV19 with TRBJ2-2, with TRBD2 identical over 11 bases. This CDR3 has 18 amino acids. J gave up 5 bases and V 8 bases, and 16 bases lay outside the gene matches. The germline V gene has CDR1 LNHDA and CDR2 SQIVND (reference sequence). The CDR3 loop is CASRWGASGGPKTGELFF. CDR3 in DNA: TGTGCCAGTCGTTGGGGAGCTAGCGGGGGGCCAAAGACCGGGGAGCTGTTTTTT.

V usage is TRBV19 and J usage is TRBJ2-1; 10 bases map to TRBD2. Germline CDR1 LNHDA, CDR2 SQIVND (reference sequence). CDR3 length equals 16 residues. After removal of 1 base from V and 7 bases from J, the junction contained 7 bases not matched to a gene. The DNA for the CDR3 is TGTGCCAGTAGTATAGGCAAGCGGGAGGGCCTAAATGAGCAGTTCTTC. This translates into CASSIGKREGLNEQFF. The full variable domain, in which reference TRBV19 and TRBJ2-1 provide the parts outside the CDR3, is DGGITQSPKYLFRKEGQNVTLSCEQNLNHDAMYWYRQDPGQGLRLIYYSQIVNDFQKGDIAEGYSVSREKKESFPLTVTSAQKNPTAFYLCASSIGKREGLNEQFFGPGTRLTVL.

The chain links TRBV3-1 (or the pseudogene TRBV3-2) to TRBJ1-3; 7 nucleotides match TRBD1. This CDR3 is built from 16 residues. Germline values: CDR1 LGHDT, CDR2 YNNKEL (reference sequence). Unmatched junction bases numbered 4, after V lost 2 bases and J lost 0 bases. This CDR3 reads CASSQPTGDSGNTIYF. The CDR3 coding sequence is TGTGCCAGCAGCCAACCTACAGGGGACTCTGGAAACACCATATATTTT.

The chain employs TRBV25-1 and TRBJ2-5; possibly TRBD2 for D (5 bases). The CDR3 is made up of 17 amino acids. Germline assignment: CDR1 MGHDK and CDR2 SYGVNS. V shed 3 bases and J shed 0 bases, with 17 bases lying between them. CDR3 in DNA: TGTGCCAGCAGTGATAGATCTAGCTACACTTACCAAGAGACCCAGTACTTC. Translation: CASSDRSSYTYQETQYF.

The V gene is TRBV27, the J gene TRBJ1-6; D not certain. From germline, CDR1 is MNHEY and CDR2 SMNVEV (reference sequence). The CDR3 is 12 amino acids. V was clipped by 2 bases and J by 9 bases, with 5 bases between them. CDR3 amino acids: CASSLKGSPLHF. The CDR3 DNA follows: TGTGCCAGCAGTTTAAAGGGTTCACCCCTCCACTTT.

The gene calls are TRBV10-3 and TRBJ2-5; D might be TRBD1 (6 bases). The germline CDR1 and CDR2 sequences are ENHRY and SYGVKD. This CDR3 is 14 amino acids long. Trimming stripped 3 bases from V and 2 bases from J, with 10 bases between. The CDR3 protein is CAISDPGQQETQYF. The DNA for the CDR3 is TGTGCCATCAGTGACCCGGGACAACAAGAGACCCAGTACTTC.

Note on this clone: At one end, the junction sequence differs from germline, possibly due to a read error. This chain connects TRBV19 to TRBJ1-2; possible D gene TRBD1, 5 bases. CDR3 length equals 14 residues. Germline-derived CDR1 and CDR2 are LNHDA and SQIVND (reference sequence). The CDR3 DNA is TGTGTCAGTAGCCCAGGAGGGACCAACTATGGCTACACCTTC. Its protein product is CVSSPGGTNYGYTF.

This chain links TRBV30 with TRBJ1-2; D is perhaps TRBD1 (5 bases). V lost 3 bases to trimming and J lost 3 bases, with 14 bases between them. The germline V gene encodes CDR1 GTSNPN and CDR2 SVGIG (reference sequence). This CDR3 contains 14 residues. In DNA, the CDR3 is TGTGCCTGGAGCCCCAGGGAAATTGACTATGGCTACACCTTC. Amino acid sequence: CAWSPREIDYGYTF.

V and J are TRBV5-1 and TRBJ1-2; 7 positions match TRBD1. Per germline, CDR1 SGHRS and CDR2 YFSETQ. The J segment lost 3 bases and the V segment lost 4 bases, leaving 9 bases of the junction unmatched. The CDR3 covers 15 residues. The CDR3 nucleotides are TGCGCCAGCAGCACAAACAGGGGACAAGACTATGGCTACACCTTC. Translating it yields CASSTNRGQDYGYTF.